The sequence of this T cell receptor beta chain was determined in a study of neoadjuvant anti-PD-1 for oral cavity cancer. Turning to the study itself: Most patients had three to four biweekly doses of 3 mg/kg nivolumab before resection. Patients without progression got a fourth dose around day 43.

Germline V gives CDR1 SNHLY, CDR2 FYNNEI. This CDR3 is 15 amino acids long. Trimming removed 7 bases at V and 0 bases at J, with 10 bases between. Tumor libraries mostly used about 4.8 ug genomic DNA, two replicates each. Clones were sequenced by immunoSEQ multiplex PCR, and TCRdb holds only the in-frame ones, with some missing. The data hold approximately 7,800 clones, with 50% to 75% observed a single time. Whole-study results and caveats: Post-treatment tumors with larger preexisting clones showed more shrinkage.

Notes on this clone: Its target is not known.

This material consisted of tumor tissue, taken before nivolumab (anti-PD-1) treatment. The clonotype was recovered from a person aged 35 to 85 with oral cavity squamous cell carcinoma. The chain couples TRBV2 to TRBJ1-6; no firm D call. The CDR3 loop is CASIRESSYNSPLHF. CDR3 bases: TGTGCCAGCATAAGAGAAAGCTCCTATAATTCACCCCTCCACTTT.